These 5 T cell receptor beta chains originate from one sample sequenced in a study of T cell responses to AZD1222 COVID-19 vaccine. Using immunoSEQ multiplex PCR, the repertoire was profiled, and TCRdb retains in-frame clones only, with some absent. The sample contains 110,000 to 150,000 clones, about 92% of which appear only once. The sample in question was peripheral blood, obtained on day 0 of AZD1222 vaccination. These receptors all stem from an adult in good health.

The chain couples TRBV18 to TRBJ1-5; 7 bases match TRBD1. Germline-derived CDR1 and CDR2 are KGHSH and LQKENI. This CDR3 has 13 amino acids. Trimming cost V 4 bases and J 9 bases; bases outside gene matches: 6. Written as DNA, the CDR3 is TGTGCCAGCTCACTTGACAGGGACTGGCCCCAGCATTTT. It codes for CASSLDRDWPQHF.

The chain has TRBV7-2 and TRBJ1-2, with D perhaps matching TRBD1 (6 bases). V was shortened by 6 bases and J by 13 bases, with 21 bases between the two germline ends. Germline lookup yields CDR1 SGHTA and CDR2 FQGNSA. This CDR3 is 13 amino acids long. In nucleotides, the CDR3 is TGTGCCAGCAGACCAACGGACAGAACGGTATTCACCTTC. It encodes CASRPTDRTVFTF.

The chain recombines TRBV29-1 with TRBJ1-6; 9 bases are shared with TRBD1. The germline V gene encodes CDR1 SQVTM and CDR2 ANQGSEA. The CDR3 extends over 13 amino acids. The V and J ends lost 6 bases and 6 bases, in that order; junction bases with no gene match: 3. CDR3 sequence (DNA): TGCAGCGTGTTACAGGGGGCTAATTCACCCCTCCACTTT. Translating gives CSVLQGANSPLHF.

The genes are TRBV29-1 and TRBJ2-7; 12 nucleotides line up with TRBD2. Looked up from germline, CDR1 is SQVTM and CDR2 is ANQGSEA. The J segment lost 6 bases and the V segment lost 6 bases, leaving 12 bases of the junction unmatched. This CDR3 contains 15 residues. The CDR3 here is CSVARLAGESGEQYF. As DNA, the CDR3 is TGCAGCGTCGCGAGACTAGCGGGGGAATCTGGCGAGCAGTACTTC.

The chain links TRBV30 to TRBJ1-4; D not certain. CDR3 size: 13 residues. CDR1 GTSNPN and CDR2 SVGIG come from the germline V gene (reference sequence). The V gene lost 2 bases and the J gene lost 5 bases, with 9 bases spanning the gap. DNA of the CDR3: TGTGCCTGGAGTTACCGACCGAATGAAAAACTGTTTTTT. This codes for CAWSYRPNEKLFF.